The source of this TCR beta chain is a study of response to subunit inactivated influenza vaccine. Regarding the study as a whole: The authors proposed limited new T cell recruitment per seasonal influenza vaccination.

Details on this clonotype: Its antigen is still unknown.

TCRdb ran MiXCR on the RT-PCR reads and lists one entry per CDR3 protein. The data show about 610,000 distinct CDR3 sequences, around 13% seen once. The junction had 6 bases not matched to a gene; V was cut back by 5 bases and J by 4 bases. The V gene's germline CDR1 is MNHEY and CDR2 SVGEGT. The CDR3 is made up of 15 amino acids. V usage is TRBV6-2 or TRBV6-3 and J usage is TRBJ2-2; 8 bases map to TRBD1. The clonotype originates from a man aged 45-60 years who received an inactivated influenza vaccine. Material: PBMCs from blood, obtained 12 days after vaccination. This chain's CDR3 is CASSPGTGRTGELFF. The CDR3 DNA reads TGTGCCAGCAGTCCCGGGACAGGACGCACCGGGGAGCTGTTTTTT.